This T cell receptor beta chain is from a study of shared clonotypes between healthy human individuals. General study results and limits: In general, naive subsets displayed greater estimated richness than memory subsets did. Clonotype sharing levels among donors were expected to vary with sequencing depth.

Trimming removed 4 bases from V and 2 bases from J, with 9 bases in between. The CDR3 spans 13 residues. CDR1 is SGHNT, CDR2 YYREEE, per germline (reference sequence). Comments on this clone: The antigen remains unidentified.

The test was conducted at deep level. Measured with immunoSEQ multiplex PCR; TCRdb has only the in-frame clones, and not every one. The table records 2 million to 2.5 million clones, approximately 96% of them present only once. The CD4+ fraction was divided into a CD45RA+ naive subset and a CD45RA-negative memory subset. What was sequenced was naive CD4+ T cells sorted from blood. Subset given: CD45RA+ positively selected. The V and J genes are TRBV5-4 and TRBJ2-5; the D gene is possibly TRBD1 (6 bases). This TCR was sampled from a man in his late teens or twenties in good health. For the CDR3, the DNA is TGTGCCAGCAGCCAGGGGAATCAAGAGACCCAGTACTTC. Amino acid sequence: CASSQGNQETQYF.